This T cell receptor beta chain was recovered during a study of T cell changes during pregnancy in multiple sclerosis. CDR1 is SGDLS and CDR2 is YYNGEE in the germline V gene. The CDR3 contains 15 residues. V shed 2 bases and J 10 bases; nucleotides not matched to a gene: 7. Measured with immunoSEQ multiplex PCR; TCRdb has only the in-frame clones, and not every one. The data show about 40,000 clones, with over 80% seen just once and 5.2% held by the top ten. The gene calls are TRBV9 and TRBJ1-6; 9 bases fit TRBD1. This sample comprised peripheral blood, obtained in the first trimester of pregnancy. This TCR derives from a female donor in good health, enrolled as a control in a pregnancy study. In DNA form, the CDR3 reads TGTGCCAGCAGCGTGGGGACAGGGTCAGGATCACCCCTCCACTTT. This encodes CASSVGTGSGSPLHF.